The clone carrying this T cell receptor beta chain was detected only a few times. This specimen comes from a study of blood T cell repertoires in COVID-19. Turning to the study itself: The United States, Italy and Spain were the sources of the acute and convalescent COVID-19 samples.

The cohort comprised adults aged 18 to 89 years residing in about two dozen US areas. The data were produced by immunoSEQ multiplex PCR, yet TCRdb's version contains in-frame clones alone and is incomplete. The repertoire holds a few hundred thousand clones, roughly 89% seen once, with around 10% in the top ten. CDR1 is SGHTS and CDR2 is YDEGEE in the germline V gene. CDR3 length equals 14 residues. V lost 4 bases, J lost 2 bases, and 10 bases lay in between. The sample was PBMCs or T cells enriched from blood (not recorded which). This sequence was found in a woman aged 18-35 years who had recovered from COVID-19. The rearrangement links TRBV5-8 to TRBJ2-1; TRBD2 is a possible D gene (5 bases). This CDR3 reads CASSRGRAYNEQFF. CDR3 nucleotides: TGTGCCAGCAGCCGAGGGCGGGCCTACAATGAGCAGTTCTTC.